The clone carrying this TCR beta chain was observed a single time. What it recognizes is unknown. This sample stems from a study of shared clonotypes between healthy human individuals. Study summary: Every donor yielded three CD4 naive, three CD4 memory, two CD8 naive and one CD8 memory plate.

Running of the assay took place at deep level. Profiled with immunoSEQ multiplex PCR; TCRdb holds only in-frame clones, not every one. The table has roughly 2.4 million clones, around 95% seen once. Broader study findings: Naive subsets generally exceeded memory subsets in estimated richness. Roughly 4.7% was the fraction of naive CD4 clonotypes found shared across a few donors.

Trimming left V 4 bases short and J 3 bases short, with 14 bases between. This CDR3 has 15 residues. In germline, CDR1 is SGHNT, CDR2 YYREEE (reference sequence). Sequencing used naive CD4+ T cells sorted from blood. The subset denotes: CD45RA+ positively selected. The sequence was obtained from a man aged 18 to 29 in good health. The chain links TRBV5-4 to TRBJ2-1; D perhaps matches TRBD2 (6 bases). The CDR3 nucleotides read TGTGCCAGCAGCCTTAGCGGAACGAACTACAATGAGCAGTTCTTC. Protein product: CASSLSGTNYNEQFF.